This TCR beta chain was captured by sequencing in a study of tumor-infiltrating lymphocytes in oesophageal squamous cell carcinoma. The CDR3 loop spans 15 amino acids. The germline V gene encodes CDR1 SNHLY and CDR2 FYNNEI. Using its own MiXCR run on the PCR reads, TCRdb lists one record per CDR3 protein. The sample consists of about 21,000 distinct CDR3 sequences, 36% of them appearing once. The J gene is TRBJ2-4, the V gene TRBV2, with D possibly matching TRBD2 (6 bases). The DNA end is a closer match to TRBJ2-7, so the J assignment may be wrong. This TCR derives from a male donor with esophageal squamous cell carcinoma. The sequenced sample consisted of esophageal tumor tissue. The CDR3 DNA reads TGTGCCAACACCCAATGGAGGGACGTCGCCTACGAGCAGTACTTC. This sequence encodes CANTQWRDVAYEQYF.